Described below is a single TCR beta chain sequence and its context. Primers included in the PCR were 60 Vbeta and 13 Jbeta primers. Assay used: immunoSEQ multiplex PCR; TCRdb lists only in-frame clones, some missing. The data show approximately 100,000 clones, approximately 74% seen once. CDR3 length: 13 residues. In germline, CDR1 is SNHLY, CDR2 FYNNEI. V shed 2 bases and J shed 4 bases, with 8 bases lying between them. The sample originates from a study of cytomegalovirus exposure and HLA in healthy donors. The chain links TRBV2 to TRBJ1-2; a possible D gene is TRBD1 (5 bases). This TCR was recovered from a woman in her thirties or forties in good health and CMV-seronegative. Specimen: PBMCs. CDR3 amino acids: CASSESGIYGYTF. The DNA of the CDR3 is TGTGCCAGCAGTGAATCAGGGATCTATGGCTACACCTTC.